Each of the 5 T cell receptor beta chains below was sequenced from the same sample in a study of T cell responses to AZD1222 COVID-19 vaccine (dated by TCRdb to about 2021). The sample's time point label is to be understood as: baseline before first vaccination. Libraries were made using the immunoSEQ multiplex PCR assay. The source is immuneACCESS, and TCRdb retained only in-frame sequences with V and J called. Part of the clones is not carried over; for the studies checked, unresolved V genes explain less than half of this, and the remainder is unexplained. The sample profile shows 140,000 to 150,000 clones; about 90% of them were found once. The top ten clones comprise more than 3% of the sample. The specimen comprised peripheral blood, sampled on day 0 of AZD1222 vaccination. Every receptor here comes from an adult in good health.

The chain joins TRBV9 to TRBJ2-5; D may be TRBD1 or TRBD2 (5 bases each). Trimming took 3 bases from V and 1 from J, leaving 10 bases between them. The CDR3 runs 14 residues. CDR1 is SGDLS and CDR2 is YYNGEE in the germline V gene. CDR3 bases: TGTGCCAGCAGCGCGGGACGGATCCAAGAGACCCAGTACTTC. It codes for CASSAGRIQETQYF.

The chain employs TRBV19 and TRBJ1-2; 7 bases are shared with TRBD1. CDR1 is LNHDA, CDR2 SQIVND, per germline (reference sequence). The V and J ends lost 5 bases and 8 bases, in that order; junction bases with no gene match: 8. This CDR3 spans 13 amino acids. CDR3 nucleotides: TGTGCCAGTAGTCCACAGGGGAGTTGGGGCTACACCTTC. Translating it yields CASSPQGSWGYTF.

The chain has TRBV5-1 and TRBJ1-6; D gene unclear. Deletions cut 2 bases from V and 14 bases from J, with 20 bases between. The V gene's germline CDR1 is SGHRS and CDR2 YFSETQ. The CDR3 is made up of 15 amino acids. CDR3 DNA sequence: TGCGCCAGCAGCTTTGCCTCCAACAGTCGTTCGGCCCTCCACTTT. This codes for CASSFASNSRSALHF.

The chain joins TRBV5-5 to TRBJ2-7; no definite D call. The V end lost 6 bases, the J end lost 1 base, and 17 bases lay between the germline ends. The CDR3 runs to 15 residues. The germline V gene has CDR1 SGHKS and CDR2 YYEKEE (reference sequence). This chain's CDR3 is CASTPIPGNSYEQYF. In DNA form, the CDR3 reads TGTGCCAGCACCCCAATTCCAGGCAATTCCTACGAGCAGTACTTC.

The V and J genes are TRBV6-4 and TRBJ1-4, with TRBD1 matching over 7 bases. Losses at the gene ends were 2 bases for V and 7 bases for J; bases not matched to a gene: 7. CDR1 and CDR2 (germline): MRHNA, SNTAGT. The CDR3 spans 15 residues. CDR3 sequence: CASSDETGLSEKLFF. CDR3 coding DNA: TGTGCCAGCAGTGACGAGACAGGGCTGAGTGAAAAACTGTTTTTT.